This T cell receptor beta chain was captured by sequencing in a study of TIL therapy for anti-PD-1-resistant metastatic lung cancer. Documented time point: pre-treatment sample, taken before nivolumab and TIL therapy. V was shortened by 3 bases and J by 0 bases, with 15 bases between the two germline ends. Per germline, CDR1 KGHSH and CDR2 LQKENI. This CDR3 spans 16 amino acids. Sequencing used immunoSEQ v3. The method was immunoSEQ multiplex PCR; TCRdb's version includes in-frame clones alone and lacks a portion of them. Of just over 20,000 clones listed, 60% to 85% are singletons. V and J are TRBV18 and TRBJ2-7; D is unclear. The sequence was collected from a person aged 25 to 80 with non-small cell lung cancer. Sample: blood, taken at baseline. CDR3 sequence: CASSPLGRASSYEQYF. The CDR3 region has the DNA TGTGCCAGCTCACCCTTGGGCAGAGCTAGCTCCTACGAGCAGTACTTC.